What follows is one T cell receptor beta chain and its context. This clone appeared a single time. There is no known antigen for this receptor. Within one base of it there is no much larger clone, and no base qualities were kept. These data are taken from a study of cytomegalovirus exposure and HLA in healthy donors (dated by TCRdb to about 2017). Broadly, across the study: A later analysis indicated that the 120 validation repertoires were generated on the platform also employed for the 700 or so repertoires of the first cohort. The study aimed to test whether signatures of past pathogen exposure could be identified by cataloging public T cell receptors. In addition to the first cohort of 666 subjects, a separate validation cohort of approximately 130 different subjects was used. The study combined high-throughput TCR immunosequencing, statistical association of individual TCRs with disease status, and machine learning to predict cytomegalovirus infection status.

Donors formed part of the validation cohort, which comprised 95 to 150 subjects and was distinct from the first cohort of over 500 subjects. Overall study results and their limits: A later analysis lacked HLA typing for the validation cohort, so it scored co-occurrence in that cohort across all 110 or so repertoires. In the study, around 160 TCR beta chains were listed as associated with cytomegalovirus. In vitro tests confirmed that a few of the cytomegalovirus-associated TCR beta chains recognize cytomegalovirus antigens. Of the cluster scores, 90% to 95% were above 0 in a later analysis, which found that TCRs clustered in the first cohort also tended to co-occur in the 110 or so validation repertoires. It was suggested by the authors that the approach could potentially be generalized to other disease states and immunological phenotypes. The classifier was reported to diagnose cytomegalovirus status with high specificity and sensitivity in both the original cohort and the validation cohort. Most TCR sequences were observed very rarely across donors, whereas some public TCRs were present in many individuals.

Library creation used the immunoSEQ multiplex PCR assay. As for the authors' bioinformatics: A statistical classification framework was developed to diagnose cytomegalovirus status using the catalog of TCR beta chain sequences. TCRdb retrieved this table from immuneACCESS and kept in-frame rearrangements only. Not all clones are present; in checked studies, unresolved V genes account for under half, and no reason is known for the remainder. For V, J and clone size, that table is used; D and trimming come from the DNA. The sample includes more than 95,000 clones, with about 90% observed a single time. The top ten clones comprise around 1.9% of the sample. There are 16 amino acids in the CDR3, from cysteine to phenylalanine inclusive. Only the CDR3 DNA is retained, 48 bases long and in frame from the first base. V is cut by 0 bases and J by 1 base, and the space between the germline ends is 9 bases. The germline V gene (reference sequence) gives CDR1 as SEHNR and CDR2 as FQNEAQ.

Recombination linked TRBV7-9 to TRBJ2-2; the D region possibly corresponds to TRBD1 (5 bases align). This clonotype was sampled from a woman aged 18-30 years in good health and CMV-seronegative. What was sequenced was PBMCs. The DNA is as follows: TGTGCCAGCAGCTTAGCTAAAGGACAGAACACCGGGGAGCTGTTTTTT. Its coded protein is CASSLAKGQNTGELFF.